Listed here are 9 T cell receptor beta chains from one sample, sequenced in a study of blood T cell repertoires in COVID-19. Produced via immunoSEQ multiplex PCR; TCRdb's table is partial and in-frame only. Of more than 300,000 clones listed, over 80% are singletons. The sample was PBMCs or T cells enriched from blood (not recorded which). The receptor set was obtained from a woman in her fifties or sixties who had recovered from COVID-19.

This clone has only one observation. This chain uses TRBV19 with TRBJ2-1, with 14 bases identical to TRBD2. Germline trimming cut 6 bases from V and 3 bases from J; bases unmatched to any gene: 13. The V gene's germline CDR1 is LNHDA and CDR2 SQIVND (reference sequence). The CDR3 covers 19 residues. This CDR3 is CASRPPSGTSGSNYNEQFF. The CDR3 DNA reads TGTGCCAGTAGGCCCCCCTCGGGGACTAGCGGGAGTAACTACAATGAGCAGTTCTTC.

The V and J genes are TRBV5-6 and TRBJ2-7; 12 nucleotides align to TRBD1. CDR1 is SGHDT, CDR2 YYEEEE, per germline. Germline trimming cut 4 bases from V and 6 bases from J; bases unmatched to any gene: 11. This CDR3 is built from 16 residues. The CDR3 region is CASSRNPGQGAIEQYF. CDR3 in DNA: TGTGCCAGCAGCCGCAACCCGGGACAGGGGGCCATCGAGCAGTACTTC.

The rearrangement uses TRBV7-2 and TRBJ1-5, with D perhaps TRBD1 (5 bases). CDR3 length equals 13 residues. Trimming removed 5 bases at V and 7 bases at J, with 12 bases between. Germline CDR1 is SGHTA and CDR2 is FQGNSA. CDR3 amino acids: CASSPDREQPQHF. The CDR3 region has the DNA TGTGCCAGCAGCCCTGACAGAGAGCAGCCCCAGCATTTT.

The J gene is TRBJ1-2, the V gene TRBV12-3 or TRBV12-4; D call uncertain. Trimming pared 2 bases from V and 4 bases from J, leaving 8 bases between. The CDR3 consists of 13 residues. CDR3 amino acids: CASSLSSPYGYTF. The DNA of the CDR3 is TGTGCCAGCAGTTTAAGTAGTCCCTATGGCTACACCTTC.

Details on this clone: Other nucleotide sequences in the sample specify the same CDR3. Here the CDR3 DNA reads TGTGCCAGCAGCGTAGCATCGGGGGCTGGAAACACCATATATTTT. The encoded protein is CASSVASGAGNTIYF. The rearrangement uses TRBV9 and TRBJ1-3; D possibly corresponds to TRBD1 (5 bases). The ends were cut back, 0 bases at V and 2 bases at J, with 9 bases in the middle. This CDR3 has 15 residues. CDR1 is SGDLS and CDR2 is YYNGEE in the germline V gene.

This chain connects TRBV6-1 to TRBJ1-2, with a weak D call TRBD1 (5 bases). V was clipped by 4 bases and J by 3 bases, with 9 bases between them. The CDR3 has 13 residues. Germline V CDR1 and CDR2: MNHNS, SASEGT. The CDR3 DNA is TGTGCCAGCAGTGGAGCCAGGGACTATGGCTACACCTTC. The encoded protein is CASSGARDYGYTF.

The rearrangement uses TRBV3-1 (or the pseudogene TRBV3-2) and TRBJ1-2; 7 bases match TRBD1. The germline gives CDR1 LGHDT, CDR2 YNNKEL (reference sequence). The CDR3 contains 15 residues. J gave up 4 bases and V 1 base, and 6 bases lay outside the gene matches. The CDR3 bases are TGTGCCAGCAGCCAAGGGCAGGGGGTTGGCTATGGCTACACCTTC. Translated: CASSQGQGVGYGYTF.

This clone showed up many times. V and J are TRBV7-8 and TRBJ1-2; a possible D gene is TRBD1 (5 bases). Trimming cost V 4 bases and J 6 bases, with 15 bases left between them. The CDR3 consists of 14 residues. Germline CDR1 reads SGHVS; CDR2 reads FQNEAQ. Written as DNA, the CDR3 is TGTGCCAGCAGCTCCTCCCCTGGGGCGGATGGCTACACCTTC. Translated: CASSSSPGADGYTF.

This clone was seen at least ten times. The CDR3, as DNA: TGTGCCAGCAGACGCCCCGGGGACTATGGCTACACCTTC. It encodes CASRRPGDYGYTF. The V and J genes are TRBV6-5 and TRBJ1-2; D gene uncertain. CDR1 and CDR2 (germline): MNHEY, SVGAGI. V shed 6 bases and J shed 3 bases, with 11 bases lying between them. CDR3 length: 13 amino acids.